This T cell receptor beta chain is drawn from a study of blood T cell repertoires in COVID-19. The assay was immunoSEQ multiplex PCR, and TCRdb's table has in-frame clones only and misses some. This table holds fewer than 350,000 clones, approximately 80% found once. The sequencing input was peripheral blood. This sequence was found in a woman aged 55 to 70 with active or convalescent COVID-19.

The CDR3, as DNA: TGTGCCAGCAGCCAAGAGGGGTCCCTAGGGGATGGTAGCAATCAGCCCCAGCATTTT. Protein sequence: CASSQEGSLGDGSNQPQHF. The chain recombines TRBV4-2 with TRBJ1-5; D possibly corresponds to TRBD1 (5 bases). Trimming removed 0 bases from V and 0 bases from J, with 18 bases in between. Germline CDR1 LGHNA, CDR2 YNFKEQ. There are 19 residues in the CDR3.